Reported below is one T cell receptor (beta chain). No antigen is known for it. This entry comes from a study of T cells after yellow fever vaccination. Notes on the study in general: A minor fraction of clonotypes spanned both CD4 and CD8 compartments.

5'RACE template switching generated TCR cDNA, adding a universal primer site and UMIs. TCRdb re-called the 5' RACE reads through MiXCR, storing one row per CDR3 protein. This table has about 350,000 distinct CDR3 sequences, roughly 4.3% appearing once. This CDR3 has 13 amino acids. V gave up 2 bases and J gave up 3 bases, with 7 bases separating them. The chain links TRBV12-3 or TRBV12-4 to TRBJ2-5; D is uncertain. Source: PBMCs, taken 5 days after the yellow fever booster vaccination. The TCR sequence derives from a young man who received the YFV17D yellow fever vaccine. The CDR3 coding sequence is TGTGCCAGCAGTTTATGGGCAGAAGAGACCCAGTACTTC. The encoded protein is CASSLWAEETQYF.